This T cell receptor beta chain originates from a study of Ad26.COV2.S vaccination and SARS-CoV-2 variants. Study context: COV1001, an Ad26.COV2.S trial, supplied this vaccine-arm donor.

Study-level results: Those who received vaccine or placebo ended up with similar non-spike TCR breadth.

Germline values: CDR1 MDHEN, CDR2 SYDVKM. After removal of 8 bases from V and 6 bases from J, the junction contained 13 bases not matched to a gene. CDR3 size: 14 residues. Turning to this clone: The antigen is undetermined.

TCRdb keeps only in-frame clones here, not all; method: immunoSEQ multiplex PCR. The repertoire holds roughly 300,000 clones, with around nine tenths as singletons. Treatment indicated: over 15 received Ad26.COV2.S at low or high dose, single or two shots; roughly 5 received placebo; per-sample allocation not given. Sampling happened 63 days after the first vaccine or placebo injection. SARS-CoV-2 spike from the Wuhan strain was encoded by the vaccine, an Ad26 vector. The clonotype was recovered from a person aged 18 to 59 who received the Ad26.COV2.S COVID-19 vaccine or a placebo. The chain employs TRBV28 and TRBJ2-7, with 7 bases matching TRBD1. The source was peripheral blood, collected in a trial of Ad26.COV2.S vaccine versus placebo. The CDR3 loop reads CASFRGGRTFEQYF. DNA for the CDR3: TGTGCCAGCTTCAGAGGGGGCCGGACCTTCGAGCAGTACTTC.